The present entry profiles one T cell receptor (beta chain) with its context. Measured with immunoSEQ multiplex PCR; TCRdb has only the in-frame clones, and not every one. Altogether around 110,000 clones are present, less than 95% being singletons, with the ten largest covering 1.6%. The data stem from a study of T cell changes during pregnancy in multiple sclerosis. The length of the CDR3 is 10 residues. V dropped 6 bases and J dropped 9 bases, with 6 bases sitting between them. Germline CDR1 and CDR2: SNHLY and FYNNEI. Sequences were derived from peripheral blood, sampled after pregnancy. The chain employs TRBV2 and TRBJ2-1, with a tentative D call TRBD2 (5 bases). The origin of this receptor is a female donor with multiple sclerosis, enrolled in a pregnancy study. In DNA, the CDR3 is TGTGCCAGCAGGGAGGCTGAGCAGTTCTTC. This encodes CASREAEQFF. Full variable domain (missing parts from reference TRBV2 and TRBJ2-1): EPEVTQTPSHQVTQMGQEVILRCVPISNHLYFYWYRQILGQKVEFLVSFYNNEISEKSEIFDDQFSVERPDGSNFTLKIRSTKLEDSAMYFCASREAEQFFGPGTRLTVL.